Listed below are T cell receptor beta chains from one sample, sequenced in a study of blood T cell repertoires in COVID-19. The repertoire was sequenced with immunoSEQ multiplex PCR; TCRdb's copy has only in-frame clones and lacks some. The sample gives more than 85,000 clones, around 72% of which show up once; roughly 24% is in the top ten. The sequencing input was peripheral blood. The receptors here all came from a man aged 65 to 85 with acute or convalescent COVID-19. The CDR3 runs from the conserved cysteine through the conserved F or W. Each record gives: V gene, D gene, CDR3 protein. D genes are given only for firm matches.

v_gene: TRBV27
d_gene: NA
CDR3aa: CASSFPDGGRIF

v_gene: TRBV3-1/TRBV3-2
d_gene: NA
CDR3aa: CASSQDPGNTIYF

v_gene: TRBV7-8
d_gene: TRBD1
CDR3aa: CASSSDRGNTQYF

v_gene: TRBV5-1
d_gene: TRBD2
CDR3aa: CASSLGGRAPDTQYF

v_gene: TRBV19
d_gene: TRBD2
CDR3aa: CASRISGRGTYNEQFF

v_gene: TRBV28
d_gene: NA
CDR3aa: CASSLGQKYEQYF

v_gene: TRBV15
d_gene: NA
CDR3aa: CATSRASAGELFF

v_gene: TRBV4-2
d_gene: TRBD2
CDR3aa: CASSQELLAGEYNEQFF

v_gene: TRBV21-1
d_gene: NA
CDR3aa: CASSQKGESGNTIYF

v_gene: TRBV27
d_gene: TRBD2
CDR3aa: CASKGTSGSYNEQFF